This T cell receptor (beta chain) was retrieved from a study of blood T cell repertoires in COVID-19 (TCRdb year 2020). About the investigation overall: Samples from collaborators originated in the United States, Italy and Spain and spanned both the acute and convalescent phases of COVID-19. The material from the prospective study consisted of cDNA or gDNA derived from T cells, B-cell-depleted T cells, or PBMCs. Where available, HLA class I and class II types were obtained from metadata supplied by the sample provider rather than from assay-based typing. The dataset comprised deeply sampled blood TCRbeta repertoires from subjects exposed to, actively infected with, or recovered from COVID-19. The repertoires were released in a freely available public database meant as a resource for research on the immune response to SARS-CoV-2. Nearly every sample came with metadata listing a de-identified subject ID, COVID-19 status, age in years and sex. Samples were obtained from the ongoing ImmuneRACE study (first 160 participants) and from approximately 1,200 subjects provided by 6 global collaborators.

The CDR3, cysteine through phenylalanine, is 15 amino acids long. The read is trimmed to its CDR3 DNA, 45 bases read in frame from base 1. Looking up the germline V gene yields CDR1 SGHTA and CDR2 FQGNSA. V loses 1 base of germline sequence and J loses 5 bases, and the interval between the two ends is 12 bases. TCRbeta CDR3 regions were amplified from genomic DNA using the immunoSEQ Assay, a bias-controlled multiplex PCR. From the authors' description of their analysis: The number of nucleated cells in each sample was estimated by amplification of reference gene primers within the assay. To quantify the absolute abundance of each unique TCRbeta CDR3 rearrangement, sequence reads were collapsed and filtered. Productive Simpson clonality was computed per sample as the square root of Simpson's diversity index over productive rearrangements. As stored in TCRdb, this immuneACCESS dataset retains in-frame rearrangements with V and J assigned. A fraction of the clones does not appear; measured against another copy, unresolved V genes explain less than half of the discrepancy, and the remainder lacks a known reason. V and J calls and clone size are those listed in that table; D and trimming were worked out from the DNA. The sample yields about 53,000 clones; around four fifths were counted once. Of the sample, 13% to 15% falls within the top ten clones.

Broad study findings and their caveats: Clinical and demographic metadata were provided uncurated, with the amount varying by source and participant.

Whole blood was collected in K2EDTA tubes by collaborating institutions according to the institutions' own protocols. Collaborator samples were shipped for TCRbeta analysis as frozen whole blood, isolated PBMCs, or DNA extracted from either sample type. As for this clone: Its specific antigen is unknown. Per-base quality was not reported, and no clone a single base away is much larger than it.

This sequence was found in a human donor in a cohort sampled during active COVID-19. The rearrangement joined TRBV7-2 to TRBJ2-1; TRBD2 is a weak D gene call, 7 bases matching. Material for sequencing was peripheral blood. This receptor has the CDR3 CASSLVGGGHNEQFF. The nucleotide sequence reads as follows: TGTGCCAGCAGCTTAGTAGGGGGGGGACACAATGAGCAGTTCTTC.